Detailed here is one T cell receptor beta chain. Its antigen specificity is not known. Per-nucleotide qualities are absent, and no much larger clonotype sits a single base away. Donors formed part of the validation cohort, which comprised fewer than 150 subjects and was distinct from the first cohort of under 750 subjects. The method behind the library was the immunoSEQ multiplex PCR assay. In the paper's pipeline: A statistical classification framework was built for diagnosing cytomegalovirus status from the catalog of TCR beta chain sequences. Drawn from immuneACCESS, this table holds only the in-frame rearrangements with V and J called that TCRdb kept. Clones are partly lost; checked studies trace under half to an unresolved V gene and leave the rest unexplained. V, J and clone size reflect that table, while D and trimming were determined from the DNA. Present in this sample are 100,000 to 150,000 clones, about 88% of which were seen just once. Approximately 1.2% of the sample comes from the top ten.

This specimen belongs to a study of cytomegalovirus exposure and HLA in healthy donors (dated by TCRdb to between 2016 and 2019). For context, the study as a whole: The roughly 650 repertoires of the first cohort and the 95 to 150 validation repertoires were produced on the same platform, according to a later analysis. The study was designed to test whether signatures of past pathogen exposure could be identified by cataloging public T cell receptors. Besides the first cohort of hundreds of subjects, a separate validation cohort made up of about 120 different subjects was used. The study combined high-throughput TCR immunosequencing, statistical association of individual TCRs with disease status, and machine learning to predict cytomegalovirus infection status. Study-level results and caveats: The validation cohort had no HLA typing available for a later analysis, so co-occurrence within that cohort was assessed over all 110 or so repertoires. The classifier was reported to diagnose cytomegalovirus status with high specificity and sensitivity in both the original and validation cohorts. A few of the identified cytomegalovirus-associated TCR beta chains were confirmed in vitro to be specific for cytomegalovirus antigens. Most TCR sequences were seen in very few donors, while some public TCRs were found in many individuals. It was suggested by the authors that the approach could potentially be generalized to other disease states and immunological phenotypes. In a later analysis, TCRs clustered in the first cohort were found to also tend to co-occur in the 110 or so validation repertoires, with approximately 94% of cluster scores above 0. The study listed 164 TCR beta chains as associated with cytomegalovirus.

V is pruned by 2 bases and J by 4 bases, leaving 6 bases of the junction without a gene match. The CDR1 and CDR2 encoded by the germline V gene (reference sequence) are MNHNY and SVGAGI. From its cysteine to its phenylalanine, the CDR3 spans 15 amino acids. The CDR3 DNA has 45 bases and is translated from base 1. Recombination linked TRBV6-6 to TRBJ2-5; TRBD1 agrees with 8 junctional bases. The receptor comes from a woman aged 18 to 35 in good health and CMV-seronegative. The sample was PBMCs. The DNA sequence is TGTGCCAGCAGTTACCAGGGGGCGAAAGGAGAGACCCAGTACTTC. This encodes CASSYQGAKGETQYF.